This TCR beta chain was sequenced in a study of molecular identifiers for immune sequencing clone quantification. The overall study: Naive CD8 cell RNA, from roughly 20,000 or 100,000 cells, was split five ways in replicates, with four sequenced. Whole-study results and caveats: Clones carrying above 20 RNA copies accounted for over 99% of effector molecules, under 1% in naive cells.

Many counts were recorded for this clonotype. Its target is unknown. CDR1 is LGHNA and CDR2 is YSLEER in the germline V gene. The CDR3 spans 14 residues. V lost 0 bases to trimming and J lost 0 bases, with 6 bases between them. Naive CD8 T cells were sorted as CD8+CD4-CCR7+CD45RA+. A single record per CDR3 protein comes from TCRdb applying MiXCR to the PCR reads. The table includes nearly 650,000 distinct CDR3 sequences, 25% detected once. This receptor was identified in a human donor in good health. Some libraries in this study had Jurkat cell RNA spiked in. Sequenced sample: naive CD8+ T cells from blood, with Jurkat cell RNA spiked in. Subset of the sample: FACS-sorted CD8+CD4-CCR7+CD45RA+ naive T cells. The chain carries TRBV4-3 and TRBJ2-7; tentatively, D is TRBD1 (5 bases). This CDR3 reads CASSQDRASYEQYF. The CDR3 region has the DNA TGCGCCAGCAGCCAAGACAGGGCCTCCTACGAGCAGTACTTC.